Following are 21 T cell receptor beta chains from one sample sequenced in a study of T-cell reconstitution after alpha-beta-depleted transplantation in children. Unique molecular identifiers tagged the TCRbeta library. TCRdb re-derived calls from the PCR reads in MiXCR, one entry per CDR3 protein. This sample has approximately 650,000 distinct CDR3 sequences, with roughly 13% found just once. The sequencing here drew on PBMCs, taken before TCRalphabeta/CD19-depleted stem cell transplant. These receptors originate from a girl aged 2 to 10 with congenital amegakaryocytic thrombocytopenia, due to receive a stem cell transplant.

The sample holds a few counts of this clonotype. The chain uses TRBV19 and TRBJ1-5, with TRBD1 identical over 8 bases. V lost 6 bases and J lost 3; bases outside the gene matches: 7. In germline, CDR1 is LNHDA, CDR2 SQIVND (reference sequence). The CDR3 has 15 amino acids. The CDR3 reads CASSLRTGFNQPQHF. Here the CDR3 DNA reads TGTGCCAGTAGCCTACGGACAGGGTTCAATCAGCCCCAGCATTTT.

In regard to this clonotype: A much larger clone lies one base from this, so it may be a read error. The V gene is TRBV5-1, the J gene TRBJ2-1; D is ambiguous. With 0 bases removed from V and 8 bases from J, the gap between germline ends came to 15 bases. CDR1 SGHRS and CDR2 YFSETQ come from the germline V gene. The length of the CDR3 is 15 residues. In nucleotides, the CDR3 is TGCGCCAGCAGCTTGGTAGATGGGGTAGCCGATGAGCAGTTCTTC. Encoded protein: CASSLVDGVADEQFF.

This clonotype occurred many times. This rearrangement joins TRBV20-1 to TRBJ1-5; the D is unclear. This CDR3 is 15 amino acids long. V was trimmed by 0 bases and J by 0 bases, leaving 9 bases between them. Germline lookup yields CDR1 DFQATT and CDR2 SNEGSKA (reference sequence). DNA for the CDR3: TGCAGTGCTAGAGAAAGTTACTCTAGCAATCAGCCCCAGCATTTT. This sequence encodes CSARESYSSNQPQHF.

Only one count was recorded for this clonotype. This CDR3 is missing its conserved last phenylalanine or tryptophan, likely due to a read error. In nucleotides, the CDR3 is TGTGCCAGCAGTTCCCTGAACGGGGACCCTTACGAGCAGTACATC. Encoded protein: CASSSLNGDPYEQYI. The genes are TRBV27 and TRBJ2-7; D may match TRBD1 or TRBD2 (5 bases each). Trimming stripped 4 bases from V and 4 bases from J, with 17 bases between. In germline, CDR1 is MNHEY, CDR2 SMNVEV (reference sequence). This CDR3 is 15 amino acids long.

Many counts were recorded for this clonotype. The chain is built from TRBV10-3 and TRBJ2-7; the D gene is possibly TRBD2 (5 bases). Looked up from germline, CDR1 is ENHRY and CDR2 is SYGVKD. This CDR3 spans 15 amino acids. V was clipped by 0 bases and J by 2 bases, with 11 bases between them. The CDR3 loop reads CAISESEGRPYEQYF. The CDR3 DNA reads TGTGCCATCAGTGAGTCCGAGGGTCGACCCTACGAGCAGTACTTC.

This chain links TRBV7-6 with TRBJ2-7; D is undetermined. Germline CDR1 is SGHVS and CDR2 is FNYEAQ. The CDR3 covers 19 residues. Trimming stripped 5 bases from V and 2 bases from J, with 28 bases between. The CDR3 sequence: CASSPNGLGERQPPYEQYF. In DNA, the CDR3 is TGTGCCAGCAGCCCCAACGGGTTAGGAGAGCGCCAGCCTCCCTACGAGCAGTACTTC.

This chain joins TRBV2 and TRBJ1-1; TRBD1 is a possible D gene (5 bases). The CDR3 runs to 16 residues. Germline V gives CDR1 SNHLY, CDR2 FYNNEI. Trimming cost V 1 base and J 3 bases, with 15 bases left between them. The CDR3 DNA reads as TGTGCCAGCAGTGAAGGGGACGGCTACCCGGACACTGAAGCTTTCTTT. Amino acid sequence: CASSEGDGYPDTEAFF.

The V gene is TRBV5-1, the J gene TRBJ2-1; TRBD2 aligns across 11 bases. V was clipped by 1 base and J by 9 bases; unmatched bases: 6. Germline CDR1 is SGHRS and CDR2 is YFSETQ. The CDR3 length is 15 residues. The DNA for the CDR3 is TGCGCCAGCAGCTTGAAACTAGCGGGAGAGGGTGAGCAGTTCTTC. Its protein product is CASSLKLAGEGEQFF.

This chain links TRBV12-3 or TRBV12-4 with TRBJ2-1; 8 bases map to TRBD2. The V segment lost 6 bases and the J segment 0 bases; nucleotides outside the gene matches: 13. CDR3 size: 18 residues. The CDR3 DNA reads TGTGCCAGCAGAATTCCCGGGAGGGCAGGGAGCTCCTACAATGAGCAGTTCTTC. Protein product: CASRIPGRAGSSYNEQFF.

This clonotype was seen many times. This rearrangement joins TRBV5-1 to TRBJ2-2, with 12 bases identical to TRBD2. The V segment lost 3 bases and the J segment 4 bases; nucleotides outside the gene matches: 1. Germline V lookup: CDR1 SGHRS, CDR2 YFSETQ. The CDR3 loop spans 15 amino acids. CDR3 nucleotide sequence: TGCGCCAGCAGCTGGACTAGCGGGGTCACCGGGGAGCTGTTTTTT. Residues: CASSWTSGVTGELFF.

This clonotype has only a few counts. The V and J genes are TRBV27 and TRBJ2-1, with TRBD2 as a possible D gene (5 bases). In germline, CDR1 is MNHEY, CDR2 SMNVEV (reference sequence). Trimming shortened V by 6 bases and J by 8 bases, and 17 bases separated the two germline ends. The CDR3 has 14 amino acids. Here the CDR3 reads CASSTGVTGDEQFF. The CDR3 DNA follows: TGTGCCAGCAGCACCGGGGTAACCGGGGATGAGCAGTTCTTC.

As to this clonotype: This may be a read error: a much more frequent sequence differs by one nucleotide. The rearrangement joins TRBV12-3 or TRBV12-4 to TRBJ2-2; TRBD2 might be the D (5 bases). This CDR3 has 14 residues. The CDR3 nucleotides read TGTGCCAGCAGTTTCTTAGCGAACACCGGGGAGCTGATTTTT. Its translation is CASSFLANTGELIF.

The table lists this clonotype with many counts. CDR3 sequence reads: CATAKTSGWSSYEQYF. Here the CDR3 DNA reads TGTGCCACCGCGAAGACTAGCGGATGGAGCTCCTACGAGCAGTACTTC. The rearrangement joins TRBV24-1 to TRBJ2-7; 9 bases are a match to TRBD2. The J segment lost 0 bases and the V segment lost 9 bases, leaving 11 bases of the junction unmatched. Germline CDR1 is KGHDR and CDR2 is SFDVKD. The CDR3 runs 16 residues.

This clonotype was recorded a few times. The chain is built from TRBV4-1 and TRBJ2-7; no reliable D call. Per germline, CDR1 MGHRA and CDR2 YSYEKL. The CDR3 consists of 15 residues. Trimming took 1 base from V and 4 from J, leaving 14 bases between them. CDR3 nucleotides: TGCGCCAGCAGCCAAGTCGCACCGGCGTTATACGAGCAGTACTTC. Residues: CASSQVAPALYEQYF.

This clonotype was seen ten or more times. The J gene is TRBJ1-4, the V gene TRBV20-1; TRBD1 matches at 8 bases. Looked up from germline, CDR1 is DFQATT and CDR2 is SNEGSKA (reference sequence). V lost 1 base to trimming and J lost 8 bases; unmatched junction nucleotides: 9. The CDR3 has 15 residues. The CDR3 sequence: CSARGTGPEGEKLFF. Written as DNA, the CDR3 is TGCAGTGCTAGAGGGACAGGGCCGGAGGGGGAAAAACTGTTTTTT.

In this sample, this clonotype turned up many times. The rearrangement links TRBV29-1 to TRBJ2-5, with D maybe TRBD2 (5 bases). CDR1 SQVTM and CDR2 ANQGSEA come from the germline V gene. Trimming removed 4 bases from V and 1 base from J, with 10 bases in between. The CDR3 consists of 13 residues. CDR3 protein: CSVGSSVQETQYF. DNA of the CDR3: TGCAGCGTTGGTAGTAGCGTCCAAGAGACCCAGTACTTC. The whole variable domain, filled in from reference TRBV29-1 and TRBJ2-5, reads SAVISQKPSRDICQRGTSLTIQCQVDSQVTMMFWYRQQPGQSLTLIATANQGSEATYESGFVIDKFPISRPNLTFSTLTVSNMSPEDSSIYLCSVGSSVQETQYFGPGTRLLVL.

This clonotype was observed many times. This chain uses TRBV29-1 with TRBJ2-3; D gene ambiguous. CDR1 is SQVTM and CDR2 is ANQGSEA in the germline V gene. Trimming took off 6 bases at V and 4 bases at J, with 8 bases between the two ends. This CDR3 comprises 11 residues. The CDR3 region is CSVEYADTQYF. The CDR3 DNA sequence: TGCAGCGTAGAGTACGCAGATACGCAGTATTTT.

This clonotype was observed at least ten times. J is TRBJ1-2 and V is TRBV27, with TRBD1 as a possible D gene (6 bases). The CDR3 consists of 15 residues. The V gene lost 4 bases and the J gene lost 6 bases, with 18 bases spanning the gap. CDR1 is MNHEY and CDR2 is SMNVEV in the germline V gene (reference sequence). The chain's CDR3 is CASSSPQQGLDGYTF. The CDR3 coding sequence is TGTGCCAGCAGTTCACCTCAACAGGGTTTAGATGGCTACACCTTC.

This clonotype was seen many times. The chain couples TRBV12-3 or TRBV12-4 to TRBJ2-7, with D tentatively TRBD2 (5 bases). Trimming pared 4 bases from V and 4 bases from J, leaving 20 bases between. The CDR3 is made up of 16 amino acids. Here the CDR3 reads CASSSNSGGSYYEQYF. The CDR3, as DNA: TGTGCCAGCAGTTCCAACTCCGGTGGGAGTTATTACGAGCAGTACTTC.

This clonotype was seen a handful of times. The chain links TRBV5-1 to TRBJ2-7; the D gene is possibly TRBD1 (7 bases). CDR3 size: 15 residues. Trimming removed 0 bases from V and 2 bases from J, with 12 bases in between. Looked up from germline, CDR1 is SGHRS and CDR2 is YFSETQ. The CDR3: CASSLVGGQTYEQYF. The CDR3 DNA sequence: TGCGCCAGCAGCTTGGTCGGGGGACAGACCTACGAGCAGTACTTC.

This sequence joins TRBV5-1 and TRBJ1-1; no reliable D call. V shed 0 bases and J shed 5 bases, with 11 bases lying between them. The CDR3 covers 14 residues. The germline V gene encodes CDR1 SGHRS and CDR2 YFSETQ. In DNA form, the CDR3 reads TGCGCCAGCAGCTTGGAGAACGGAGGGACTGAAGCTTTCTTT. This encodes CASSLENGGTEAFF. Together with reference TRBV5-1 and TRBJ1-1, the CDR3 gives the full variable domain: KAGVTQTPRYLIKTRGQQVTLSCSPISGHRSVSWYQQTPGQGLQFLFEYFSETQRNKGNFPGRFSGRQFSNSRSEMNVSTLELGDSALYLCASSLENGGTEAFFGQGTRLTVV.